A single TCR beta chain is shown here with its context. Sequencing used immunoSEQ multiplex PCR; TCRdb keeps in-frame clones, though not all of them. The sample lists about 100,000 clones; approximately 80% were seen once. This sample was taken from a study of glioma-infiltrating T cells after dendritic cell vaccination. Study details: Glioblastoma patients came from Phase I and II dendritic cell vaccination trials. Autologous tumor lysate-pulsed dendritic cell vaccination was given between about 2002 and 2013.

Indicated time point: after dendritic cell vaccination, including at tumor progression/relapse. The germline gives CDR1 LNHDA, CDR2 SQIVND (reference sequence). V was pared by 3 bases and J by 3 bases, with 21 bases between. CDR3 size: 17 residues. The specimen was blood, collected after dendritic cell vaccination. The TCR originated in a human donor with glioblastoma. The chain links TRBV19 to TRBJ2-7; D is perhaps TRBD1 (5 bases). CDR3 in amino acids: CASSMRFGREYFYEQYF. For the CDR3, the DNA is TGTGCCAGTAGTATGCGGTTTGGCAGGGAATATTTCTACGAGCAGTACTTC.